This entry describes one TCR beta chain. The antigen remains undetermined. This sample is drawn from a study of CD8+ T cells in alopecia areata. Whole-study results and caveats: Normal skin contains resident alphabeta T cells, and these are also sequenced in scalp samples.

The CDR3 consists of 19 residues. Germline assignment: CDR1 SNHLY and CDR2 FYNNEI. V gave up 4 bases and J gave up 0 bases; unmatched junction bases: 6. Treatment defined: oral pan-JAK inhibitor, 5-10 mg twice daily. It was cDNA, reverse transcribed from extracted RNA, that served as the sequencing template. Sequencing used immunoSEQ multiplex PCR; TCRdb keeps in-frame clones, though not all of them. The profile shows approximately 140,000 clones, 75% to 85% of them singletons. This rearrangement joins TRBV2 to TRBJ2-6; the match to TRBD2 covers 13 bases. This sequence was found in a human donor with alopecia areata. This sample comprised CD8+ T cells sorted from blood, obtained at week 4, from a patient treated with tofacitinib. CDR3 nucleotides: TGTGCCAGCAGTGCGACTAGCGGGGGGCGTTACTCTGGGGCCAACGTCCTGACTTTC. Amino acids: CASSATSGGRYSGANVLTF.